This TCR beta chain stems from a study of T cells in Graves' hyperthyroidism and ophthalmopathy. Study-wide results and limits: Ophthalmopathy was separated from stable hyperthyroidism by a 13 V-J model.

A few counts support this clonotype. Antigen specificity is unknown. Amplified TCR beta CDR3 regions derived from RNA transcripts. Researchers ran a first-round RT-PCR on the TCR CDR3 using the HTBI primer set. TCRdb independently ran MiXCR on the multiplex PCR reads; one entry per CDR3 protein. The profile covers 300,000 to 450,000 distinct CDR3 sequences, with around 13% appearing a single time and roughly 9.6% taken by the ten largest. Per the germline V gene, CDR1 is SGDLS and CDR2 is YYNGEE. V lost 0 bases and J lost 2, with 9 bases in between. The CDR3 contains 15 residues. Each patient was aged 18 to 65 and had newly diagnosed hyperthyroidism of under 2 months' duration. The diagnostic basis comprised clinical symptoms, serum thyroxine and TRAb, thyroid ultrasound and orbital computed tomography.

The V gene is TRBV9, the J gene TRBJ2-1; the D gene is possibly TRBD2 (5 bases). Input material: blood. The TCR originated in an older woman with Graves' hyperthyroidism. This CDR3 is CASSVDGKTYNEQFF. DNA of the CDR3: TGTGCCAGCAGCGTAGACGGGAAAACCTACAATGAGCAGTTCTTC.